The 31 T cell receptor beta chains presented below share a single source sample, sequenced in a study of T-cell reconstitution after alpha-beta-depleted transplantation in children. The TCRbeta library incorporated unique molecular identifiers. Each CDR3 protein gets one entry after TCRdb re-called the PCR reads with MiXCR. The repertoire holds around 90,000 distinct CDR3 sequences, with about 14% as singletons. The specimen was PBMCs, mostly from graft donor cells, collected 180 days after TCRalphabeta/CD19-depleted stem cell transplant. These receptors all stem from a male patient under 10 years old who had a stem cell transplant for acute lymphoblastic leukemia, so the T cells may come from the graft donor.

This clonotype was seen many times. The rearrangement links TRBV7-7 to TRBJ2-1, with 15 bases aligning to TRBD2. With 5 bases clipped from V and 10 bases from J, the junction kept 6 bases outside the gene matches. The CDR3 spans 15 residues. CDR1 and CDR2 from the germline V gene are SSHAT and FNYEAQ (reference sequence). The DNA for the CDR3 is TGTGCCAGCAGCCTAGGGACTAGCGGGGGGATGGAGCAGTTCTTC. This sequence encodes CASSLGTSGGMEQFF.

This clonotype is medium-sized by share. This sequence joins TRBV4-2 and TRBJ1-1; D unclear. The V gene's germline CDR1 is LGHNA and CDR2 YNFKEQ. This CDR3 is 13 amino acids long. The V end lost 0 bases, the J end lost 8 bases, and 10 bases lay between the germline ends. This CDR3 is CASSQDVADEAFF. CDR3 coding DNA: TGTGCCAGCAGCCAAGATGTAGCAGACGAAGCTTTCTTT.

This sequence joins TRBV11-2 and TRBJ2-5; tentatively, D is TRBD1 or TRBD2 (6 bases each). V was pared by 4 bases and J by 5 bases, with 20 bases between. The germline gives CDR1 SGHAT, CDR2 FQNNGV. This CDR3 region has 16 residues. Written as DNA, the CDR3 is TGTGCCAGCAGCTCAATCCAACGGGGGCGGATGGAGACCCAGTACTTC. This gives the protein CASSSIQRGRMETQYF.

The chain couples TRBV10-2 to TRBJ2-4, with 9 bases identical to TRBD2. CDR3 size: 15 residues. The J segment lost 7 bases and the V segment lost 6 bases, leaving 10 bases of the junction unmatched. Per germline, CDR1 WSHSY and CDR2 SAAADI. CDR3 bases: TGCGCCAGCAGCCTCACTAGCGGGCGAGGGAACATTCAGTACTTC. Translation gives CASSLTSGRGNIQYF.

The V and J genes are TRBV20-1 and TRBJ2-7; D not resolved. Trimming took 6 bases from V and 4 from J, leaving 22 bases between them. The germline CDR1 and CDR2 sequences are DFQATT and SNEGSKA (reference sequence). The CDR3 spans 15 residues. The CDR3 is CSATSSGPVLYEQYF. DNA for the CDR3: TGCAGTGCCACAAGTTCGGGTCCGGTACTATACGAGCAGTACTTC.

CDR3 sequence: CASSEWGHMNTEAFF. CDR3 in DNA: TGTGCCAGCAGTGAATGGGGACACATGAACACTGAAGCTTTCTTT. V is TRBV25-1 and J is TRBJ1-1; D is possibly TRBD1 (6 bases). Trimming left V 1 base short and J 0 bases short, with 9 bases between. The CDR3 runs to 15 residues. The germline V gene has CDR1 MGHDK and CDR2 SYGVNS.

By sample share, this clonotype is medium-sized. This chain links TRBV2 with TRBJ2-7, with 11 bases lining up with TRBD1. The CDR3 runs to 16 residues. V was pared by 6 bases and J by 2 bases, with 9 bases of the junction left unmatched. Looked up from germline, CDR1 is SNHLY and CDR2 is FYNNEI. The CDR3: CASSRGKGQGAYEQYF. For the CDR3, the DNA is TGTGCCAGCAGCAGGGGGAAGGGACAGGGGGCCTACGAGCAGTACTTC.

The CDR3 loop is CSARWPWPDTQYF. Written as DNA, the CDR3 is TGCAGTGCTAGATGGCCTTGGCCAGATACGCAGTATTTT. The chain joins TRBV20-1 to TRBJ2-3; D unresolved. Germline loops: CDR1 DFQATT, CDR2 SNEGSKA (reference sequence). V lost 2 bases and J 4 bases, leaving 10 bases between the germline ends. This CDR3 spans 13 amino acids.

Details on this clonotype: A junction end diverges from the germline sequence, so it may reflect a read error. The rearrangement links TRBV20-1 to TRBJ2-5, with TRBD2 identical over 14 bases. CDR1 is DFQATT and CDR2 is SNEGSKA in the germline V gene (reference sequence). There are 15 residues in the CDR3. CDR3 bases: TGCAGTGCTGTAAGACTAGCGGGAGGGCAAGAGACCAAGTACTTC. This encodes CSAVRLAGGQETKYF.

The chain has TRBV28 and TRBJ2-6, with 9 positions matching TRBD2. Germline assignment: CDR1 MDHEN and CDR2 SYDVKM. This CDR3 is built from 16 residues. With 2 bases clipped from V and 2 bases from J, the junction kept 1 base outside the gene matches. CDR3 residues: CASSLAGGPGANVLTF. CDR3 bases: TGTGCCAGCAGTTTAGCGGGGGGGCCTGGGGCCAACGTCCTGACTTTC.

This chain uses TRBV27 with TRBJ2-5; the D gene is possibly TRBD1 (6 bases). V was pared by 3 bases and J by 1 base, with 9 bases between. Germline assignment: CDR1 MNHEY and CDR2 SMNVEV (reference sequence). The CDR3 spans 14 residues. The CDR3 sequence is CASSFQDSQETQYF. The CDR3 bases are TGTGCCAGCAGTTTCCAGGACAGCCAAGAGACCCAGTACTTC.

This clonotype was found a few times. The chain recombines TRBV20-1 with TRBJ2-5; maybe TRBD2 (6 bases). Germline CDR1 DFQATT, CDR2 SNEGSKA (reference sequence). Trimming removed 5 bases at V and 7 bases at J, with 20 bases between. This CDR3 spans 14 amino acids. CDR3 sequence: CSALRGAGTGTQYF. CDR3 nucleotides: TGCAGTGCTCTACGAGGGGCGGGAACGGGGACCCAGTACTTC.

This clonotype has just a few counts. This chain links TRBV10-2 with TRBJ2-1; 7 nucleotides agree with TRBD1. With 6 bases clipped from V and 3 bases from J, the junction kept 2 bases outside the gene matches. Germline assignment: CDR1 WSHSY and CDR2 SAAADI. This CDR3 spans 13 amino acids. CDR3 region: CASRAGGYNEQFF. The DNA of the CDR3 is TGCGCCAGCAGGGCAGGGGGCTACAATGAGCAGTTCTTC.

This clonotype was found a few times. The V call is TRBV29-1, the J call TRBJ1-2; TRBD1 agrees at 8 bases. The CDR3 is made up of 12 amino acids. Germline V gene data show CDR1 as SQVTM and CDR2 as ANQGSEA. Trimming at V came to 5 bases and at J to 4 bases, leaving 3 bases not matched to a gene. Here the CDR3 reads CSVRDRSYGYTF. Here the CDR3 DNA reads TGCAGCGTTCGGGACAGGAGCTATGGCTACACCTTC. Using reference TRBV29-1 and TRBJ1-2 for the parts outside the CDR3, the full variable domain is SAVISQKPSRDICQRGTSLTIQCQVDSQVTMMFWYRQQPGQSLTLIATANQGSEATYESGFVIDKFPISRPNLTFSTLTVSNMSPEDSSIYLCSVRDRSYGYTFGSGTRLTVV.

As concerns this clonotype: The junction does not match germline at one end; this may be a read error. The V gene is TRBV5-1, the J gene TRBJ2-7, with D uncertain. The CDR3 runs to 15 residues. Germline assignment: CDR1 SGHRS and CDR2 YFSETQ. The CDR3 region is CASSFDGVTQYELYF. The CDR3 DNA is TGCGCCAGCAGCTTTGATGGGGTCACCCAATACGAGCTGTACTTC.

This clonotype appeared a few times. The genes are TRBV6-2 or TRBV6-3 and TRBJ2-7; D not resolved. Germline-derived CDR1 and CDR2 are MNHEY and SVGEGT. CDR3 length: 16 residues. The ends were cut back, 1 base at V and 3 bases at J, with 16 bases in the middle. The CDR3, as DNA: TGTGCCAGCAGTTACTTCCTACTGGTGGTCGTCTACGAGCAGTACTTC. It specifies CASSYFLLVVVYEQYF.

This clonotype occurred a few times. The gene calls are TRBV18 and TRBJ1-5, with TRBD1 matching over 7 bases. The CDR3 has 14 residues. Germline CDR1 is KGHSH and CDR2 is LQKENI. V gave up 4 bases and J gave up 5 bases; unmatched junction bases: 5. In DNA form, the CDR3 reads TGTGCCAGCTCACTTGACAGGGTCGATCAGCCCCAGCATTTT. As protein: CASSLDRVDQPQHF.

The V and J genes are TRBV6-5 and TRBJ2-7, with D maybe TRBD2 (7 bases). Germline assignment: CDR1 MNHEY and CDR2 SVGAGI. This CDR3 has 18 amino acids. Trimming shortened V by 0 bases and J by 2 bases, and 20 bases separated the two germline ends. This CDR3 is CASSYSVGGPRKAYEQYF. The CDR3 DNA reads as TGTGCCAGCAGTTACTCCGTGGGGGGGCCACGGAAAGCCTACGAGCAGTACTTC.

This clonotype has a count of ten or more. The J gene is TRBJ1-1, the V gene TRBV6-5; D gene ambiguous. From germline, CDR1 is MNHEY and CDR2 SVGAGI. This CDR3 spans 14 amino acids. V lost 4 bases and J lost 6, with 15 bases in between. CDR3 sequence reads: CASSLRQVGSEAFF. The CDR3 bases are TGTGCCAGCAGTTTGAGGCAGGTGGGATCTGAAGCTTTCTTT.

The table lists this clonotype with many counts. This chain joins TRBV10-2 and TRBJ2-3; tentatively, D is TRBD1 or TRBD2 (6 bases each). The V end was cut by 6 bases, the J end by 4 bases, with 8 bases between. In germline, CDR1 is WSHSY, CDR2 SAAADI. There are 12 residues in the CDR3. The CDR3 coding sequence is TGCGCCAGCAGGGGGGGCGCAGATACGCAGTATTTT. This translates into CASRGGADTQYF.

Details on this clonotype: The missing conserved phenylalanine or tryptophan at the end of this CDR3 makes a read error likely. The J gene is TRBJ1-1, the V gene TRBV12-3 or TRBV12-4, with D unresolved. V lost 2 bases, J lost 1 base, and 14 bases lay in between. CDR3 size: 16 residues. DNA for the CDR3: TGTGCCAGCAGTTTACAAGGATCAGGCTCGAACACTGAAGCTTTCCTT. Its translation is CASSLQGSGSNTEAFL.

This clonotype was detected a few times. The chain is built from TRBV12-3 or TRBV12-4 and TRBJ1-6; the D gene is possibly TRBD1 (6 bases). The CDR3 consists of 13 residues. Trimming removed 5 bases from V and 8 bases from J, with 10 bases in between. CDR3 sequence: CASSPRQDSPLHF. Written as DNA, the CDR3 is TGTGCCAGCAGTCCCCGACAGGATTCACCCCTCCACTTT.

The J gene is TRBJ2-7, the V gene TRBV6-5; no clear D. From germline, CDR1 is MNHEY and CDR2 SVGAGI. This CDR3 is built from 11 residues. V was trimmed by 4 bases and J by 6 bases, leaving 7 bases between them. The CDR3 DNA sequence: TGTGCCAGCAGTTTCTTATCCGAGCAGTACTTC. Its translation: CASSFLSEQYF.

Ten or more counts support this clonotype. The chain employs TRBV27 and TRBJ2-7; 8 bases are shared with TRBD2. CDR1 and CDR2 from the germline V gene are MNHEY and SMNVEV (reference sequence). J was trimmed by 2 bases and V by 5 bases; bases with no gene match: 8. This CDR3 has 15 residues. This CDR3 reads CASSSLSGDAYEQYF. In DNA, the CDR3 is TGTGCCAGCAGTAGCCTTAGCGGGGACGCCTACGAGCAGTACTTC.

This sequence joins TRBV19 and TRBJ1-5; TRBD1 matches 7 bases. This CDR3 is 14 amino acids long. The J segment lost 3 bases and the V segment lost 5 bases, leaving 4 bases of the junction unmatched. Germline lookup yields CDR1 LNHDA and CDR2 SQIVND (reference sequence). The CDR3 loop reads CASSQQGPNQPQHF. CDR3 coding DNA: TGTGCCAGTAGTCAACAGGGGCCCAATCAGCCCCAGCATTTT.

In this sample, this clonotype turned up a few times. The chain carries TRBV19 and TRBJ2-3; D may be TRBD2 (6 bases). CDR1 is LNHDA and CDR2 is SQIVND in the germline V gene (reference sequence). Trimming took off 6 bases at V and 0 bases at J, with 10 bases between the two ends. The CDR3 contains 14 residues. DNA of the CDR3: TGTGCCAGTAGACCGGGACTGAGCACAGATACGCAGTATTTT. This gives the protein CASRPGLSTDTQYF.

This clonotype has only a few counts. This chain joins TRBV6-1 and TRBJ2-3, with D perhaps matching TRBD1 or TRBD2 (6 bases each). V lost 5 bases and J lost 0, with 12 bases in between. The germline V gene has CDR1 MNHNS and CDR2 SASEGT. This CDR3 region has 15 residues. The CDR3 DNA reads TGTGCCAGCAGTCCCACGGGGGCTAGCACAGATACGCAGTATTTT. Its protein product is CASSPTGASTDTQYF.

This clonotype was seen a few times. The V and J genes are TRBV20-1 and TRBJ2-3, with a possible D match to TRBD1 (5 bases). CDR1 and CDR2 from the germline V gene are DFQATT and SNEGSKA (reference sequence). This CDR3 spans 13 amino acids. The V gene lost 0 bases and the J gene lost 3 bases, with 7 bases spanning the gap. CDR3 sequence reads: CSARDQGTDTQYF. The CDR3 DNA follows: TGCAGTGCTAGAGATCAGGGAACAGATACGCAGTATTTT.

This chain connects TRBV20-1 to TRBJ2-7; D gene unclear. V was pared by 5 bases and J by 0 bases, with 11 bases between. Germline loops: CDR1 DFQATT, CDR2 SNEGSKA (reference sequence). The CDR3 sequence is 13 residues long. CDR3 sequence: CSADRRSSYEQYF. Here the CDR3 DNA reads TGCAGTGCTGACCGACGGAGCTCCTACGAGCAGTACTTC.

This clonotype was picked up a small number of times. CDR3 amino acids: CSARVVTGPGSGNTIYF. The CDR3, as DNA: TGCAGTGCTAGAGTAGTAACAGGGCCCGGCTCTGGAAACACCATATATTTT. The chain couples TRBV20-1 to TRBJ1-3, with D possibly TRBD1 on 6 matching bases. Trimming stripped 1 base from V and 0 bases from J, with 16 bases between. Germline V CDR1 and CDR2: DFQATT, SNEGSKA (reference sequence). The CDR3 loop spans 17 amino acids.

This clonotype was counted ten times or more. V and J are TRBV5-6 and TRBJ1-2; D remains unclear. The V end was cut by 2 bases, the J end by 0 bases, with 11 bases between. The CDR3 sequence is 15 residues long. CDR1 and CDR2 from the germline V gene are SGHDT and YYEEEE. This CDR3 is CASSFTTVTNYGYTF. As DNA, the CDR3 is TGTGCCAGCAGCTTCACAACGGTTACTAACTATGGCTACACCTTC.